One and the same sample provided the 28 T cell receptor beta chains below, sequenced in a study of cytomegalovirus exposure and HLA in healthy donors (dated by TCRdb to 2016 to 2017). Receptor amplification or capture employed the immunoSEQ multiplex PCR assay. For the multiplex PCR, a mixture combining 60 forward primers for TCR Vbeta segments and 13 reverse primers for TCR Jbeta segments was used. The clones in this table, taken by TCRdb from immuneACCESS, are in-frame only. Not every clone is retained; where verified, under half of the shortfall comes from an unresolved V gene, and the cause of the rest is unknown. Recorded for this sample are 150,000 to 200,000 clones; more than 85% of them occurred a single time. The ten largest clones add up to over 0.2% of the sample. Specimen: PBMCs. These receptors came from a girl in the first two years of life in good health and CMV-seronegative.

The CDR3 region has the DNA TGTGCCAGCTCACCAAACAGGGGGGGCTACGAGCAGTACTTC. Protein: CASSPNRGGYEQYF. V usage is TRBV18 and J usage is TRBJ2-7; D is possibly TRBD1 (8 bases). This CDR3 has 14 residues. The germline V gene has CDR1 KGHSH and CDR2 LQKENI. V was shortened by 2 bases and J by 3 bases, with 11 bases between the two germline ends.

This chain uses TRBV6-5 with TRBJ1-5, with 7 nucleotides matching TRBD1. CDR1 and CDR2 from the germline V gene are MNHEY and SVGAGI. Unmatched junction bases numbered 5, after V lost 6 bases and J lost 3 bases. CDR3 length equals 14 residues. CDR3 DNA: TGTGCCAGCAGCCCCGACAGGGCCAATCAGCCCCAGCATTTT. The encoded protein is CASSPDRANQPQHF.

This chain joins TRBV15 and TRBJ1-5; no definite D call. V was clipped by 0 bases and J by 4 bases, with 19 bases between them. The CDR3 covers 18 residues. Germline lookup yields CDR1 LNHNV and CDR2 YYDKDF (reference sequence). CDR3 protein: CATSRDPGERSNNQPQHF. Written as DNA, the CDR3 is TGTGCCACCAGCAGAGATCCCGGAGAGAGGTCGAATAATCAGCCCCAGCATTTT. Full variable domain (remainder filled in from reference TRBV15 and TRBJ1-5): DAMVIQNPRYQVTQFGKPVTLSCSQTLNHNVMYWYQQKSSQAPKLLFHYYDKDFNNEADTPDNFQSRRPNTSFCFLDIRSPGLGDTAMYLCATSRDPGERSNNQPQHFGDGTRLSIL.

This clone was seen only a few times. CDR3 in amino acids: CASSLEQVANTIYF. DNA of the CDR3: TGTGCCAGCAGCTTGGAGCAGGTAGCGAACACCATATATTTT. This sequence joins TRBV5-6 and TRBJ1-3, with D uncertain. Trimming shortened V by 0 bases and J by 7 bases, and 11 bases separated the two germline ends. The germline V gene encodes CDR1 SGHDT and CDR2 YYEEEE. CDR3 length equals 14 residues.

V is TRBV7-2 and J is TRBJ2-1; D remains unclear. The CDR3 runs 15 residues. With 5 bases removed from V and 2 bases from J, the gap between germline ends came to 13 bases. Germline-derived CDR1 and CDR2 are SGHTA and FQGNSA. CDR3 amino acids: CASSQQPGAYNEQFF. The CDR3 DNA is TGTGCCAGCAGCCAACAACCCGGAGCCTACAATGAGCAGTTCTTC.

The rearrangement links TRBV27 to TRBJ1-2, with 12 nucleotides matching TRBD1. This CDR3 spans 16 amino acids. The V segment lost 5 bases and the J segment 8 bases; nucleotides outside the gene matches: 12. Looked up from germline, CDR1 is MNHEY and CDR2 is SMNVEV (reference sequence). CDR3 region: CASSQNPGQGAWGYTF. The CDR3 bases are TGTGCCAGCAGTCAGAACCCGGGACAGGGGGCGTGGGGCTACACCTTC.

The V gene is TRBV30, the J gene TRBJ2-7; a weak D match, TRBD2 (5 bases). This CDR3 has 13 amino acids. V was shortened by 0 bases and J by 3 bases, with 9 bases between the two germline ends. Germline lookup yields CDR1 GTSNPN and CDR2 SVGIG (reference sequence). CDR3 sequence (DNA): TGTGCCTGGAGTGTAGAGGGTTACTACGAGCAGTACTTC. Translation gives CAWSVEGYYEQYF.

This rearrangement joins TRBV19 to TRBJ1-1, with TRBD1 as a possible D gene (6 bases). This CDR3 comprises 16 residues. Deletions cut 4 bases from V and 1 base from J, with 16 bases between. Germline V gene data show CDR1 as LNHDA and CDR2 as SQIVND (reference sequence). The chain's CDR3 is CASSTYLTGRNTEAFF. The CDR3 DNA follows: TGTGCCAGTAGTACCTACCTTACAGGGAGGAACACTGAAGCTTTCTTT.

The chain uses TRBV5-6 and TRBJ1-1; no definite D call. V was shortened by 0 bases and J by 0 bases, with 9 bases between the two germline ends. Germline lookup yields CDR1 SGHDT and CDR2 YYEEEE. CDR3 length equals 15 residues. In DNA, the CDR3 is TGTGCCAGCAGCTTGGCGTGGAGGGTGAACACTGAAGCTTTCTTT. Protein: CASSLAWRVNTEAFF.

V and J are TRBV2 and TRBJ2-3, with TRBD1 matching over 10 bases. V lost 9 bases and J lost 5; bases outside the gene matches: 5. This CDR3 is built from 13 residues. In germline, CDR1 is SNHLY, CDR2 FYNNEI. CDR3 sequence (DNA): TGTGCCAGGGGACAGGGGATCGTAGATACGCAGTATTTT. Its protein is CARGQGIVDTQYF.

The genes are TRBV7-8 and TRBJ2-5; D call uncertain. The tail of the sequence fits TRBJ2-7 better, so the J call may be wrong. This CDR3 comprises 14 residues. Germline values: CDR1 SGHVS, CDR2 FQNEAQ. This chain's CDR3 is CASTPGGYSYEQYF. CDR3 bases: TGTGCCAGCACCCCCGGCGGTTACTCCTACGAGCAGTACTTC.

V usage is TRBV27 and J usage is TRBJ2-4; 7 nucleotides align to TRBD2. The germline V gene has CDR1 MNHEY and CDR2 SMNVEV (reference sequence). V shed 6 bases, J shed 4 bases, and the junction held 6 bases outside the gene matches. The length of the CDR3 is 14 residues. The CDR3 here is CASSPGGGKNIQYF. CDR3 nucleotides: TGTGCCAGCAGCCCCGGGGGAGGGAAAAACATTCAGTACTTC.

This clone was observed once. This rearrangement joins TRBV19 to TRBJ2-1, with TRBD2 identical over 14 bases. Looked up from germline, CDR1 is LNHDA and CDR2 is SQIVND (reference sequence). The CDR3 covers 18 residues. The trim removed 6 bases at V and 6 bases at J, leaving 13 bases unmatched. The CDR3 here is CASRNNGLAGGKGNEQFF. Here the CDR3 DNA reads TGTGCCAGTAGGAACAATGGACTAGCGGGGGGCAAGGGCAATGAGCAGTTCTTC.

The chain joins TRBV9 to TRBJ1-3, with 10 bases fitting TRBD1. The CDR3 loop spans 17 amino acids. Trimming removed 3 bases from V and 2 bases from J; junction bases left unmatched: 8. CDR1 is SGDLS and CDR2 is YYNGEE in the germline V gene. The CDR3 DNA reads TGTGCCAGCAGCGAGGAGACAGGGGGCATAACTGGAAACACCATATATTTT. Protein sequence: CASSEETGGITGNTIYF.

CDR3 in DNA: TGCGCCAGCAGCCAAGCTAGCGGGAGGGCCGAGTACGAGCAGTACTTC. Protein sequence: CASSQASGRAEYEQYF. This chain links TRBV4-1 with TRBJ2-7, with 12 bases lining up with TRBD2. The length of the CDR3 is 16 residues. Germline V gene sequence: CDR1 MGHRA, CDR2 YSYEKL. Germline trimming cut 1 base from V and 4 bases from J; bases unmatched to any gene: 5.

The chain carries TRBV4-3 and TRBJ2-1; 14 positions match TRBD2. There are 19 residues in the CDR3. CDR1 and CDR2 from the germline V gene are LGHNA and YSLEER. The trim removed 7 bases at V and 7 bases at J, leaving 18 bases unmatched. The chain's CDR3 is CASKSTSGRGVSGGNEQFF. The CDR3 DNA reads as TGCGCCAGCAAGTCGACTAGCGGGAGGGGAGTCTCGGGGGGGAATGAGCAGTTCTTC.

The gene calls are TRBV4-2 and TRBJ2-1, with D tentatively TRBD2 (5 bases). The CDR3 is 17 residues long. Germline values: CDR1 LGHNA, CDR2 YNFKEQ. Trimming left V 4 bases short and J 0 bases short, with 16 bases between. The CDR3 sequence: CASSPQGAESSYNEQFF. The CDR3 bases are TGTGCCAGCAGCCCCCAAGGAGCGGAGAGCTCCTACAATGAGCAGTTCTTC.

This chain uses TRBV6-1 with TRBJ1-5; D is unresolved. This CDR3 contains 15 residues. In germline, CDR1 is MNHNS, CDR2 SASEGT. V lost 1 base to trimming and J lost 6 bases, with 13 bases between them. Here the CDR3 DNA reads TGTGCCAGCAGTGAAGTCGTCGTAAGGAGTCAGCCCCAGCATTTT. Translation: CASSEVVVRSQPQHF.

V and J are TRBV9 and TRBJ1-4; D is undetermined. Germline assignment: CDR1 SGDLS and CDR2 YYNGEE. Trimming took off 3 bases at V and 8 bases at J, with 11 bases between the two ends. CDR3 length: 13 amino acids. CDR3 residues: CASSALREEKLFF. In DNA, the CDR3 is TGTGCCAGCAGCGCCCTAAGAGAGGAAAAACTGTTTTTT.

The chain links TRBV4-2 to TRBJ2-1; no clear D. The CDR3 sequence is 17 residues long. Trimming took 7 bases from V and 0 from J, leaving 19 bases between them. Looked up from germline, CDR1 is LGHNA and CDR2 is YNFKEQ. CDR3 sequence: CASNRSPVGSSYNEQFF. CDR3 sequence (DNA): TGTGCCAGCAACCGGTCGCCAGTGGGCAGCTCCTACAATGAGCAGTTCTTC.

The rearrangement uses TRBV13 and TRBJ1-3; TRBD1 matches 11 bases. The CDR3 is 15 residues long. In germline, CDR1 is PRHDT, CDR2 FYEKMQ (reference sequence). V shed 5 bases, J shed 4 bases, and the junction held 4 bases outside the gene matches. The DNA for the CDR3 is TGTGCCAGCAGCCTGGACAGGGGGCGCGGAAACACCATATATTTT. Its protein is CASSLDRGRGNTIYF.

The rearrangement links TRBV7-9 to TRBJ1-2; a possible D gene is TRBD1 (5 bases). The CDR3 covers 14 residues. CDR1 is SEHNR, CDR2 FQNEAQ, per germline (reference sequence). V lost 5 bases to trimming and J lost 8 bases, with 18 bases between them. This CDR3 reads CASSPGGGLDGYTF. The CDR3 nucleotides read TGTGCCAGCAGCCCCGGGGGAGGGTTAGACGGCTACACCTTC.

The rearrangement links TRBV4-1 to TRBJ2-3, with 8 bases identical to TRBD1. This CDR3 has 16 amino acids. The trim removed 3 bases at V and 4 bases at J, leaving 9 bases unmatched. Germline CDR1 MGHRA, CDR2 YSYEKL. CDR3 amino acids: CASSHYVQGVSDTQYF. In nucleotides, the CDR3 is TGCGCCAGCAGCCACTACGTACAGGGGGTGTCAGATACGCAGTATTTT.

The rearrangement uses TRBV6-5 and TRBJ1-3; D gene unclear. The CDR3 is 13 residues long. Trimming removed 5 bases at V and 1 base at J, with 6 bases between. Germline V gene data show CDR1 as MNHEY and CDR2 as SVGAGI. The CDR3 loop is CASSPPSGNTIYF. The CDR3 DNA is TGTGCCAGCAGTCCCCCGTCTGGAAACACCATATATTTT.

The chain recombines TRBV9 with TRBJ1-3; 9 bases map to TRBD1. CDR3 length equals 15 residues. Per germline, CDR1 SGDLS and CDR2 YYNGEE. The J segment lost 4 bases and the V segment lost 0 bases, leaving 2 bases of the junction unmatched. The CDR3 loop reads CASSVGDREGNTIYF. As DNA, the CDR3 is TGTGCCAGCAGCGTAGGGGACAGGGAAGGAAACACCATATATTTT.

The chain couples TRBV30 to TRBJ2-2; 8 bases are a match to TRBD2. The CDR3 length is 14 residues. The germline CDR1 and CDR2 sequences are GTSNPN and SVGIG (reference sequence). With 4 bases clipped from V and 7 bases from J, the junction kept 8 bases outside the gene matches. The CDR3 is CAWTVGSGNGELFF. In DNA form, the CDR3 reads TGTGCCTGGACCGTAGGTAGCGGGAACGGGGAGCTGTTTTTT.

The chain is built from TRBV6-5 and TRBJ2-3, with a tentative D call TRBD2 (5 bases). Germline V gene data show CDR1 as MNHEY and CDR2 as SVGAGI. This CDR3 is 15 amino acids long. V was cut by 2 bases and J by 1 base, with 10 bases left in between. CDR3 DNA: TGTGCCAGCAGTTACAGGCGGGTAGGCACAGATACGCAGTATTTT. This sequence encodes CASSYRRVGTDTQYF.

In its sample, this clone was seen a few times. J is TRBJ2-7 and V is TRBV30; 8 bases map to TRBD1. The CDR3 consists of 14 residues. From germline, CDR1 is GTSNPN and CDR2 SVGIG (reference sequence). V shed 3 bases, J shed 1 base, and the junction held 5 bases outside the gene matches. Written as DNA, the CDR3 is TGTGCCTGGAGAGTTTGGACAGGGTCCTACGAGCAGTACTTC. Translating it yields CAWRVWTGSYEQYF.